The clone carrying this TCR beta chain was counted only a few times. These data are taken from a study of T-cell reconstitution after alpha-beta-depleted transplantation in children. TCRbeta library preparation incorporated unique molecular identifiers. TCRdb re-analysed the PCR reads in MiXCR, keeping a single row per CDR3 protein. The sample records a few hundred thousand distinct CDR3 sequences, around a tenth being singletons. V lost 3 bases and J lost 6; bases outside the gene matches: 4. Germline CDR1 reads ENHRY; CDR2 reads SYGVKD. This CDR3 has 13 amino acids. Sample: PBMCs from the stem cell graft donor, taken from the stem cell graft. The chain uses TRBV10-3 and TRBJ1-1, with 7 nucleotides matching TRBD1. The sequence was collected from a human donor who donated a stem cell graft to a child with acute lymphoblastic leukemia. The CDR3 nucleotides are TGTGCCATCAGTGAACTAGGGGGCCCTGAAGCTTTCTTT. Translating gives CAISELGGPEAFF.